This entry describes one T cell receptor beta chain. Original processing methods: Amplified reference gene primers provided the basis for estimating nucleated cell counts. TCRdb keeps only in-frame clones here, not all; method: immunoSEQ multiplex PCR. The D gene and trimming were derived from the DNA, and the V and J assignments and clone size from that table. The sample lists approximately 190,000 clones; roughly four fifths were seen once. The entry originates in a study of blood T cell repertoires in COVID-19. Study details: The United States, Italy and Spain were the sources of the acute and convalescent COVID-19 samples. Sources were T cells, B-cell-depleted T cells, or PBMCs; the material itself was cDNA or gDNA.

This CDR3 region has 14 residues. Trimming removed 2 bases at V and 2 bases at J, with 11 bases between. Germline-derived CDR1 and CDR2 are SGHDT and YYEEEE. The J gene is TRBJ2-7, the V gene TRBV5-6, with D perhaps TRBD2 (6 bases). The sequence derives from a woman in her 70s with active or convalescent COVID-19. Sequences were obtained from peripheral blood. The CDR3 DNA reads as TGTGCCAGCAGCTTTGGGACTCGGGCCTACGAGCAGTACTTC. This encodes CASSFGTRAYEQYF.